This entry lists 12 T cell receptor beta chains sequenced from one sample in a study of T-cell memory formation after mild COVID-19. A single record per CDR3 protein comes from TCRdb applying MiXCR to the 5' RACE reads. This table has approximately 210,000 distinct CDR3 sequences, roughly 10% appearing once. The sequencing input was PBMCs or a T cell subset sorted from them (not recorded which). All receptors derive from a man aged 18 to 29 who had mild COVID-19 (a few samples of this study predate the infection). Cell type and time point are not known.

This clonotype occurred a few times. The chain recombines TRBV9 with TRBJ2-1; no firm D call. Germline assignment: CDR1 SGDLS and CDR2 YYNGEE. Trimming pared 0 bases from V and 5 bases from J, leaving 12 bases between. The CDR3 extends over 15 amino acids. The CDR3 nucleotides are TGTGCCAGCAGCGTAGCCCCATCTTGGGACAATGAGCAGTTCTTC. Translation: CASSVAPSWDNEQFF.

This clonotype appeared a few times. This rearrangement joins TRBV20-1 to TRBJ1-2; no reliable D call. CDR3 length equals 14 residues. Trimming stripped 5 bases from V and 8 bases from J, with 21 bases between. The V gene's germline CDR1 is DFQATT and CDR2 SNEGSKA (reference sequence). In DNA form, the CDR3 reads TGCAGTGCTCCCGACCCGAGACCCCTCAAGGGCTACACCTTC. Translating gives CSAPDPRPLKGYTF.

There are many counts of this clonotype. This CDR3 reads CASSFVTEVEGVFF. The CDR3 bases are TGTGCCAGCAGCTTTGTAACTGAGGTTGAGGGTGTTTTCTTC. V gene TRBV7-2 combines with J gene TRBJ2-1; possibly TRBD2 for D (5 bases). The CDR3 has 14 amino acids. The germline V gene has CDR1 SGHTA and CDR2 FQGNSA. Trimming stripped 3 bases from V and 16 bases from J, with 22 bases between.

The gene calls are TRBV12-3 or TRBV12-4 and TRBJ2-3, with 10 bases identical to TRBD2. Trimming at V came to 3 bases and at J to 1 base, leaving 1 base not matched to a gene. CDR3 length: 15 residues. The CDR3 DNA reads as TGTGCCAGCAGTTTCGGGACTAGCGGCACAGATACGCAGTATTTT. As protein: CASSFGTSGTDTQYF.

CDR3 region: CASSYTRTGRDGYTF. CDR3 nucleotides: TGTGCCAGCAGTTACACCCGGACCGGGCGGGACGGCTACACCTTC. The chain has TRBV6-5 and TRBJ1-2; D may be TRBD1 (5 bases). Germline lookup yields CDR1 MNHEY and CDR2 SVGAGI. V was cut by 2 bases and J by 8 bases, with 18 bases left in between. This CDR3 is 15 amino acids long.

The J gene is TRBJ2-7, the V gene TRBV11-3; no firm D call. This CDR3 region has 13 residues. The germline CDR1 and CDR2 sequences are SGHNT and YENEEA. The ends were cut back, 4 bases at V and 2 bases at J, with 9 bases in the middle. CDR3 sequence (DNA): TGTGCCAGCAGCTCCTCGGGCACCTACGAGCAGTACTTC. It codes for CASSSSGTYEQYF.

The chain carries TRBV7-9 and TRBJ1-2, with 9 bases aligning to TRBD1. J lost 7 bases, V lost 1 base, and 4 bases had no gene match. The length of the CDR3 is 14 residues. Germline CDR1 reads SEHNR; CDR2 reads FQNEAQ (reference sequence). The CDR3 DNA follows: TGTGCCAGCAGCTTAGACAGGGGGCGCGGTGGCTACACCTTC. Translation: CASSLDRGRGGYTF.

The table lists this clonotype with a few counts. V and J are TRBV7-2 and TRBJ2-3, with 11 positions matching TRBD2. The ends lost 5 bases at V and 9 bases at J; junction bases unmatched: 10. Germline values: CDR1 SGHTA, CDR2 FQGNSA. This CDR3 has 15 amino acids. The CDR3 sequence: CASSPQLAGAGTQYF. Here the CDR3 DNA reads TGTGCCAGCAGCCCTCAACTAGCGGGGGCAGGAACGCAGTATTTT.

This clonotype was counted ten times or more. J is TRBJ2-5 and V is TRBV20-1; D may be TRBD1 (5 bases). V dropped 6 bases and J dropped 3 bases, with 17 bases sitting between them. Germline CDR1 and CDR2: DFQATT and SNEGSKA (reference sequence). The CDR3 runs to 14 residues. The chain's CDR3 is CSARKGLGKETQYF. CDR3 DNA sequence: TGCAGTGCGCGAAAGGGGCTAGGGAAAGAGACCCAGTACTTC.

The genes are TRBV6-5 and TRBJ2-1; either TRBD1 or TRBD2 may fit D (5 bases each). The germline V and J ends were trimmed by 0 bases and 10 bases, with 10 bases remaining between them. CDR3 length: 13 amino acids. The germline V gene has CDR1 MNHEY and CDR2 SVGAGI. The CDR3 here is CASSYSGTWEQFF. CDR3 DNA sequence: TGTGCCAGCAGTTACTCTGGGACGTGGGAGCAGTTCTTC.

This chain links TRBV29-1 with TRBJ2-7, with D perhaps being TRBD1 or TRBD2 (6 bases each). Germline V gene data show CDR1 as SQVTM and CDR2 as ANQGSEA. The V and J ends lost 3 bases and 6 bases respectively, with 15 bases between them. CDR3 size: 13 residues. DNA for the CDR3: TGCAGCGTTGATCGCACAGGGACTGGCGAGCAGTACGTC. It codes for CSVDRTGTGEQYV.

This sequence joins TRBV6-5 and TRBJ2-2; tentatively, D is TRBD2 (6 bases). From germline, CDR1 is MNHEY and CDR2 SVGAGI. CDR3 length: 15 amino acids. The V and J ends lost 8 bases and 4 bases respectively, with 17 bases between them. CDR3 loop: CASLGGTVATGELFF. For the CDR3, the DNA is TGTGCCAGCCTTGGAGGGACGGTCGCCACCGGGGAGCTGTTTTTT.